This T cell receptor (beta chain) was identified in a study of T cells in Graves' hyperthyroidism and ophthalmopathy. It was RNA transcripts that yielded the amplified TCR beta CDR3 regions. Carried out on the TCR CDR3, a first-round RT-PCR used the HTBI primer set. Each CDR3 protein gets one entry after TCRdb re-called the multiplex PCR reads with MiXCR. The table lists approximately 530,000 distinct CDR3 sequences, around 15% of them singletons. This clonotype was observed at least ten times. Germline values: CDR1 SGHAT, CDR2 FQNNGV. V trimming: 4 bases; J trimming: 1 base; junction bases outside the gene matches: 7. CDR3 length: 15 amino acids. Orbital computed tomography and thyroid ultrasound, together with serum TRAb and thyroxine and clinical symptoms, were used for diagnoses.

The sample consisted of blood. The genes are TRBV11-2 and TRBJ2-7, with 7 positions matching TRBD2. This TCR came from a woman aged 18-29 years with Graves' hyperthyroidism. CDR3 residues: CASSSRLRGSYEQYF. The CDR3 region has the DNA TGTGCCAGCAGCTCCAGATTGCGGGGGTCCTACGAGCAGTACTTC.